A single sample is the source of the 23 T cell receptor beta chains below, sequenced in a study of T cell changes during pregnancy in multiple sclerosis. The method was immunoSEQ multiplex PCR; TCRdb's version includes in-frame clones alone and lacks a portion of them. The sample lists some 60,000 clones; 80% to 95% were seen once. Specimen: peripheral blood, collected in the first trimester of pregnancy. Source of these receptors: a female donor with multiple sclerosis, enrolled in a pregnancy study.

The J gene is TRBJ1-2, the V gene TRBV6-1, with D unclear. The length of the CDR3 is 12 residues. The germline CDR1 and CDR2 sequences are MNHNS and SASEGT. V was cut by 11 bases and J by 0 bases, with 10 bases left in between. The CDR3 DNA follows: TGTGCCCGGTATTATCCTAACTATGGCTACACCTTC. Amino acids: CARYYPNYGYTF.

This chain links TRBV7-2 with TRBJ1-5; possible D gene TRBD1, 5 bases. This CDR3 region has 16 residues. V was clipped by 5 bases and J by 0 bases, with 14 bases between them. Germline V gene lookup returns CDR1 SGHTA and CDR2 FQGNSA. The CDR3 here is CASSAHGTDSNQPQHF. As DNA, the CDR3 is TGTGCCAGCAGCGCCCACGGGACTGATAGCAATCAGCCCCAGCATTTT. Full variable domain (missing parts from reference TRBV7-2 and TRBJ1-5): GAGVSQSPSNKVTEKGKDVELRCDPISGHTALYWYRQSLGQGLEFLIYFQGNSAPDKSGLPSDRFSAERTGGSVSTLTIQRTQQEDSAVYLCASSAHGTDSNQPQHFGDGTRLSIL.

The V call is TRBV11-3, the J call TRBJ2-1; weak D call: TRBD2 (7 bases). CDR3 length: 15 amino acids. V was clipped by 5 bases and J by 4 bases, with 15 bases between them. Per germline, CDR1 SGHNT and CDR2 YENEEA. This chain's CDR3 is CASSEGGPGYNEQFF. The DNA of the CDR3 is TGTGCCAGCAGCGAGGGGGGGCCCGGGTACAATGAGCAGTTCTTC.

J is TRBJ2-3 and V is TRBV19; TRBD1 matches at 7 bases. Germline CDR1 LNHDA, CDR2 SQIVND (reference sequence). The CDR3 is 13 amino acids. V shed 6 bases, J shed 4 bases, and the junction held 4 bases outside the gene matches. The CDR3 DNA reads TGTGCCAGTAGGGACAGGATGGCAGATACGCAGTATTTT. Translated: CASRDRMADTQYF.

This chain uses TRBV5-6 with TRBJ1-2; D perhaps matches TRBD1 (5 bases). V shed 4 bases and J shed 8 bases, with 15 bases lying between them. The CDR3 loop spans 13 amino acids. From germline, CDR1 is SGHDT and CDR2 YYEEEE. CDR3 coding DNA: TGTGCCAGCAGCCGACCAGGGTTACACGGCTACACCTTC. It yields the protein CASSRPGLHGYTF.

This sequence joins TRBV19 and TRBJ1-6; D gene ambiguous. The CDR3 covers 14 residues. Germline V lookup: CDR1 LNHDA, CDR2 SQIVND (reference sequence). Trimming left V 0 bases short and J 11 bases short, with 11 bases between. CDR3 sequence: CASSIDRYVAPLHF. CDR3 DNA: TGTGCCAGTAGTATAGATCGGTACGTGGCACCCCTCCACTTT.

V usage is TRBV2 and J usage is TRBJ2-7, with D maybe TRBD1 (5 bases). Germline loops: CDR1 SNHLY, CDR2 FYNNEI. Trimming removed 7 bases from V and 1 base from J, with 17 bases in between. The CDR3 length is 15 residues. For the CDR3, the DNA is TGTGCCAGCAAGGACACTACCGGCCGTTCCTACGAGCAGTACTTC. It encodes CASKDTTGRSYEQYF. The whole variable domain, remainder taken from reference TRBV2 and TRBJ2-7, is EPEVTQTPSHQVTQMGQEVILRCVPISNHLYFYWYRQILGQKVEFLVSFYNNEISEKSEIFDDQFSVERPDGSNFTLKIRSTKLEDSAMYFCASKDTTGRSYEQYFGPGTRLTVT.

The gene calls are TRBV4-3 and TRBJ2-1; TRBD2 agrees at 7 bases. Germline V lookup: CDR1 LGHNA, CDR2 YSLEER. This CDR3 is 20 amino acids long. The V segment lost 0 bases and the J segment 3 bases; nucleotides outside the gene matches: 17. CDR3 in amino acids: CASSQDRPGRVGGNYNEQFF. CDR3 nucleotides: TGCGCCAGCAGCCAAGATCGGCCAGGTAGGGTGGGGGGGAACTACAATGAGCAGTTCTTC.

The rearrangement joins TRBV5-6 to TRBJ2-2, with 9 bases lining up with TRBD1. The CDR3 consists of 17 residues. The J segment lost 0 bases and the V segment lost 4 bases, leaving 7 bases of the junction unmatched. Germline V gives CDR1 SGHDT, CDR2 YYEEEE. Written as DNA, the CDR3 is TGTGCCAGCAGCGCAACCGGGACAGGGTCGAACACCGGGGAGCTGTTTTTT. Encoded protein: CASSATGTGSNTGELFF.

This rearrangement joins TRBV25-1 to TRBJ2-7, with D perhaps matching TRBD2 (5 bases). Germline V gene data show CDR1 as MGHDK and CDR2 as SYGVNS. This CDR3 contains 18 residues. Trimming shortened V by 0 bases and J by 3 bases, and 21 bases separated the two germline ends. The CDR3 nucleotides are TGTGCCAGCAGTGAATATTTTCTCGGGGAGCAACCGGACTACGAGCAGTACTTC. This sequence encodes CASSEYFLGEQPDYEQYF.

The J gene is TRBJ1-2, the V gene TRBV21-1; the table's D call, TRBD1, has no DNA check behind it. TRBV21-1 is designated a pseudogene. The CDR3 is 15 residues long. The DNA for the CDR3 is TGTGCCAGCAGGCATGACAGGGGGCCCCTCTATGGCTACACCTTC. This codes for CASRHDRGPLYGYTF.

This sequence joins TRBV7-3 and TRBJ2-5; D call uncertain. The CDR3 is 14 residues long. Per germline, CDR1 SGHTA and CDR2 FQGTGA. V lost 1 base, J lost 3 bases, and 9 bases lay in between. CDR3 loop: CASSLSGRKETQYF. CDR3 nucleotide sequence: TGTGCCAGCAGCTTAAGCGGTCGCAAAGAGACCCAGTACTTC. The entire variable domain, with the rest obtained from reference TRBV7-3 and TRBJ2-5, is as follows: GAGVSQTPSNKVTEKGKYVELRCDPISGHTALYWYRQSLGQGPEFLIYFQGTGAADDSGLPNDRFFAVRPEGSVSTLKIQRTERGDSAVYLCASSLSGRKETQYFGPGTRLLVL.

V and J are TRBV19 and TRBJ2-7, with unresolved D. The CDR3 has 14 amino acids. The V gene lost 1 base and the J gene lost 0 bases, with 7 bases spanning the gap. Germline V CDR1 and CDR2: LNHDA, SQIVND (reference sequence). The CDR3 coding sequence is TGTGCCAGTAGTATAGGACCGGGCTCCTACGAGCAGTACTTC. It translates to CASSIGPGSYEQYF.

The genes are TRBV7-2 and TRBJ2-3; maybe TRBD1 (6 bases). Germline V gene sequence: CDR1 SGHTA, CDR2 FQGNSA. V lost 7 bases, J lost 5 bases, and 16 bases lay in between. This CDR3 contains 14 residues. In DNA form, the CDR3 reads TGTGCCAGCACCCCCCCAGGGGTTAGAGATACGCAGTATTTT. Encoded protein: CASTPPGVRDTQYF.

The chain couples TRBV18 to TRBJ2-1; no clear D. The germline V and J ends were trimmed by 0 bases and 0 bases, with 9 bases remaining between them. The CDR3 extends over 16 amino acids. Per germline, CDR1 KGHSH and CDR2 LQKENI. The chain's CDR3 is CASSPPLLSSYNEQFF. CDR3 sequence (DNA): TGTGCCAGCTCACCACCGTTGCTAAGCTCCTACAATGAGCAGTTCTTC.

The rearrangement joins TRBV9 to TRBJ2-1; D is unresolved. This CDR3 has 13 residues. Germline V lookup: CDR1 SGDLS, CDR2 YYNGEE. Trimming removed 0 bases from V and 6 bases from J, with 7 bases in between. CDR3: CASSVDESNEQFF. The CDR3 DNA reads TGTGCCAGCAGCGTAGATGAGAGCAATGAGCAGTTCTTC.

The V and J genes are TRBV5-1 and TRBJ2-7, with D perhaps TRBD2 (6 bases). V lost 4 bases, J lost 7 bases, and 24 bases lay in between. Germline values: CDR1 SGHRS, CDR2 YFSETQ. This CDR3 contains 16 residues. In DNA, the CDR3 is TGCGCCAGCAGCCGATCTAGACGGGACTCCCTCGGGGAGCAGTACTTC. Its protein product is CASSRSRRDSLGEQYF.

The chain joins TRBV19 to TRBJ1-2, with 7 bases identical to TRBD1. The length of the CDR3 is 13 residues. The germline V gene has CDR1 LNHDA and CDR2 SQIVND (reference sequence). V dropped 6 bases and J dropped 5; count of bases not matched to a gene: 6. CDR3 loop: CASSPGQSYGYTF. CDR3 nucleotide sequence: TGTGCCAGTAGCCCGGGACAGTCTTATGGCTACACCTTC.

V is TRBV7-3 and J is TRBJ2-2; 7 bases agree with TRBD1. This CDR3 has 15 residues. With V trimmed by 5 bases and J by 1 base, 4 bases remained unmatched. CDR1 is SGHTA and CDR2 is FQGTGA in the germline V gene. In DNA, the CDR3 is TGTGCCAGCAGCAACAGACAGGGGAACACCGGGGAGCTGTTTTTT. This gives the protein CASSNRQGNTGELFF.

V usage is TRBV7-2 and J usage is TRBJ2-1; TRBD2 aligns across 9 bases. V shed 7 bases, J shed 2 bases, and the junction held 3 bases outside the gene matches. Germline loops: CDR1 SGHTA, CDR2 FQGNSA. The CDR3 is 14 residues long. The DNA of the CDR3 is TGTGCCAGCAAAATAGCGGGGGCCTACAATGAGCAGTTCTTC. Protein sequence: CASKIAGAYNEQFF. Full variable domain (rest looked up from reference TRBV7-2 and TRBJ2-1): GAGVSQSPSNKVTEKGKDVELRCDPISGHTALYWYRQSLGQGLEFLIYFQGNSAPDKSGLPSDRFSAERTGGSVSTLTIQRTQQEDSAVYLCASKIAGAYNEQFFGPGTRLTVL.

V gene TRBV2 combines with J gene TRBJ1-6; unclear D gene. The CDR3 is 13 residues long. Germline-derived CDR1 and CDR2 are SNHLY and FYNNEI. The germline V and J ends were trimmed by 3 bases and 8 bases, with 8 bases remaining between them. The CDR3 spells CASSEGRHSPLHF. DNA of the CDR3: TGTGCCAGCAGTGAGGGCAGACATTCACCCCTCCACTTT.

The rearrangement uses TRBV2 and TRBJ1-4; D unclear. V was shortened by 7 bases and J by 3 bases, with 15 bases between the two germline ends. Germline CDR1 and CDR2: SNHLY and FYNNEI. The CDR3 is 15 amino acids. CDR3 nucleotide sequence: TGTGCCAGCACCCCTAGAGGTCTGCCTAATGAAAAACTGTTTTTT. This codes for CASTPRGLPNEKLFF.

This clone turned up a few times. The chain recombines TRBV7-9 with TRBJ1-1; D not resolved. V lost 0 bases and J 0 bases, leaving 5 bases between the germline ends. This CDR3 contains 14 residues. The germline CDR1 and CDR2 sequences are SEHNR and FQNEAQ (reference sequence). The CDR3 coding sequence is TGTGCCAGCAGCTTAGCTGAGATGAACACTGAAGCTTTCTTT. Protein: CASSLAEMNTEAFF.